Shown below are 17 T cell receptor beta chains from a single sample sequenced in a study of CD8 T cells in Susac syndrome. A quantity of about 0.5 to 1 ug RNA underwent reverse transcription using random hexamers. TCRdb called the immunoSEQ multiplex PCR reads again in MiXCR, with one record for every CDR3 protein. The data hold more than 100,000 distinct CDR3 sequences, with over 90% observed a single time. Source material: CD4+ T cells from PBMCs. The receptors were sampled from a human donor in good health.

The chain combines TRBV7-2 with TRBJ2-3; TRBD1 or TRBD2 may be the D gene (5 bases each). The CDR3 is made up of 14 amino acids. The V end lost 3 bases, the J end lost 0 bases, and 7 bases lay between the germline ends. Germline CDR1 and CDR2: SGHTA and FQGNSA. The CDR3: CASSLGRSTDTQYF. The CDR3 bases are TGTGCCAGCAGCTTGGGACGGAGCACAGATACGCAGTATTTT. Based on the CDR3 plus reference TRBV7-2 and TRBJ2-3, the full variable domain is GAGVSQSPSNKVTEKGKDVELRCDPISGHTALYWYRQSLGQGLEFLIYFQGNSAPDKSGLPSDRFSAERTGGSVSTLTIQRTQQEDSAVYLCASSLGRSTDTQYFGPGTRLTVL.

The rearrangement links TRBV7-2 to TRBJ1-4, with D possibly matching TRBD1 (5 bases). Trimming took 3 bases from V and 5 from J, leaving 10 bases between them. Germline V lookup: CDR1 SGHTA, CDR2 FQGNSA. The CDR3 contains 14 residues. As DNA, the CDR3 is TGTGCCAGCAGCTTGGGACCGCAAAATGAAAAACTGTTTTTT. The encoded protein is CASSLGPQNEKLFF.

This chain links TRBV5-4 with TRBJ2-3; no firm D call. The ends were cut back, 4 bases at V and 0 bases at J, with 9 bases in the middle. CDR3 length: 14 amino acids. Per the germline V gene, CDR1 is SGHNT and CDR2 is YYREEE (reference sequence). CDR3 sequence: CASSRGQSTDTQYF. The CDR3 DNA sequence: TGTGCCAGCAGCAGAGGCCAAAGCACAGATACGCAGTATTTT.

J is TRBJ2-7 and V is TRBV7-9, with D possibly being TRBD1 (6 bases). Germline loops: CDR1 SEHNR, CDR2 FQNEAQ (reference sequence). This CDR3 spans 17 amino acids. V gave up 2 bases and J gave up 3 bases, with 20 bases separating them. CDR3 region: CASSLKGSGGESYEQYF. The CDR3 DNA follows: TGTGCCAGCAGCTTAAAAGGGAGTGGGGGCGAAAGCTACGAGCAGTACTTC.

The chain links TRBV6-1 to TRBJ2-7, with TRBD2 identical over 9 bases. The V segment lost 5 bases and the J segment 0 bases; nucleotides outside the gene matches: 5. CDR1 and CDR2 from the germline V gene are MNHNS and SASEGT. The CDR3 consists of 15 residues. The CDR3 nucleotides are TGTGCCAGCAGTTGGCTTAGCGGGAGCTCCTACGAGCAGTACTTC. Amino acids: CASSWLSGSSYEQYF.

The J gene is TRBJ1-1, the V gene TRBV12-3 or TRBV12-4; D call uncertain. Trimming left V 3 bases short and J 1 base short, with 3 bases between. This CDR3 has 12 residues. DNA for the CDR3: TGTGCCAGCAGTTTCGCGAACACTGAAGCTTTCTTT. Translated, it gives CASSFANTEAFF.

This chain's CDR3 is CASSRLALRGSYGYTF. The DNA of the CDR3 is TGTGCCAGCAGCCGACTAGCCCTACGGGGGTCCTATGGCTACACCTTC. The V and J genes are TRBV3-1 and TRBJ1-2; perhaps TRBD1 as D (5 bases). CDR3 length: 16 amino acids. Germline-derived CDR1 and CDR2 are LGHDT and YNNKEL (reference sequence). Deletions cut 4 bases from V and 4 bases from J, with 19 bases between.

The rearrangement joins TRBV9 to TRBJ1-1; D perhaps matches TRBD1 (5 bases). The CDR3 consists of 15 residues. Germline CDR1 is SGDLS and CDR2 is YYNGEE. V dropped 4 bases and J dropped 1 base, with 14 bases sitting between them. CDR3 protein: CASSPRQGRNTEAFF. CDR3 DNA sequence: TGTGCCAGCAGCCCCCGGCAGGGCAGGAACACTGAAGCTTTCTTT. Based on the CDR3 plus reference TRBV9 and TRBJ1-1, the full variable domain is DSGVTQTPKHLITATGQRVTLRCSPRSGDLSVYWYQQSLDQGLQFLIQYYNGEERAKGNILERFSAQQFPDLHSELNLSSLELGDSALYFCASSPRQGRNTEAFFGQGTRLTVV.

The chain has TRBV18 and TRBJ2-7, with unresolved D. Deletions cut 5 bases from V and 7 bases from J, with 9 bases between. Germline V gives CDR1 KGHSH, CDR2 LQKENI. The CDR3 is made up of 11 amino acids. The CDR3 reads CASSSPVEQYF. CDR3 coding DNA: TGTGCCAGCTCATCGCCGGTAGAGCAGTACTTC.

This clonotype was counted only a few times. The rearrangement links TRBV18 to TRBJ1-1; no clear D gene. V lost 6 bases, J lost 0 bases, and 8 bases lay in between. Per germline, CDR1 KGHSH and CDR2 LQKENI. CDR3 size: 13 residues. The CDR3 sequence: CASSGRLNTEAFF. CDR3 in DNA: TGTGCCAGCTCCGGACGGCTGAACACTGAAGCTTTCTTT.

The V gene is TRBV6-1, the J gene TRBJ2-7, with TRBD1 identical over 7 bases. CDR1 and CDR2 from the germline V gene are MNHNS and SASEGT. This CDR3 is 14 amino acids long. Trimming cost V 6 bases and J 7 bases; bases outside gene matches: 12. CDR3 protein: CASRTGTVRAEQYF. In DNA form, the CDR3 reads TGTGCCAGCAGGACGGGGACAGTACGAGCGGAGCAGTACTTC.

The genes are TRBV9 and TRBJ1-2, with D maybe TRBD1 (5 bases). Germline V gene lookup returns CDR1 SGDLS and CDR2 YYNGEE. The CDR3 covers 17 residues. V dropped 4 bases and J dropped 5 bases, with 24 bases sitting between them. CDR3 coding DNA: TGTGCCAGCAGCATCTCTTCCGGGACCGCGGGCCAATATGGCTACACCTTC. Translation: CASSISSGTAGQYGYTF.

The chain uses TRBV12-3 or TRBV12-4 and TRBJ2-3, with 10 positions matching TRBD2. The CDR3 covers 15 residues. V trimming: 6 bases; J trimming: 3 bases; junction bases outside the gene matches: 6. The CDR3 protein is CASSLTSGKTDTQYF. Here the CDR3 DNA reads TGTGCCAGCAGCTTAACTAGCGGGAAAACAGATACGCAGTATTTT.

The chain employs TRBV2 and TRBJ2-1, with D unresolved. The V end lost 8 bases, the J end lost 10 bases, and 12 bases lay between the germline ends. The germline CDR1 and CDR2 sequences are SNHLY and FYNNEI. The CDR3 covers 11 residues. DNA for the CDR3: TGTGCCAGCGATCTCTTCCGAGAGCAGTTCTTC. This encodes CASDLFREQFF. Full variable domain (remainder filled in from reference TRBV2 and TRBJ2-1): EPEVTQTPSHQVTQMGQEVILRCVPISNHLYFYWYRQILGQKVEFLVSFYNNEISEKSEIFDDQFSVERPDGSNFTLKIRSTKLEDSAMYFCASDLFREQFFGPGTRLTVL.

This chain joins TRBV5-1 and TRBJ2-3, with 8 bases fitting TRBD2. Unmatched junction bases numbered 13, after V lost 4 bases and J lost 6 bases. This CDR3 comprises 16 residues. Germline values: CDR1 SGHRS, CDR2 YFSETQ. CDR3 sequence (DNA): TGCGCCAGCAGCCCCGATTTAGGAGCGGGAGCGGATACGCAGTATTTT. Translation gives CASSPDLGAGADTQYF.

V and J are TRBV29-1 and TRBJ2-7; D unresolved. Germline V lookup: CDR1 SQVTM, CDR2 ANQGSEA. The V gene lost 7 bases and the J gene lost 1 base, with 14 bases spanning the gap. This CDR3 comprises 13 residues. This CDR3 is CSARLGISYEQYF. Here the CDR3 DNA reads TGCAGCGCCCGCCTGGGGATTTCCTACGAGCAGTACTTC.

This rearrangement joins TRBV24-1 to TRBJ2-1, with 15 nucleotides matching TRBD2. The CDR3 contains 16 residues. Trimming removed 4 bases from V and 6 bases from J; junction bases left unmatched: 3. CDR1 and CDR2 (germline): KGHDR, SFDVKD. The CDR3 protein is CATSDPGLAGGNEQFF. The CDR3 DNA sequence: TGTGCCACCAGTGACCCGGGACTAGCGGGAGGCAATGAGCAGTTCTTC.